The clone carrying this T cell receptor (beta chain) was counted only a few times. As yet, its antigen is unknown. The data are from a study of CD8 T cells in ankylosing spondylitis. Overall study findings and caveats: Certain motif variants had earlier appeared in reactive arthritis synovial fluid and blood. In ankylosing spondylitis blood, a motif of about eight highly homologous TCR beta variants appeared characteristic.

In making TCR beta libraries, quantitative 5'-RACE with molecular barcodes was used. TCRdb reanalysed the 5' RACE reads using MiXCR and keeps one entry per CDR3 protein. This sample has over 700,000 distinct CDR3 sequences, with around 20% found just once. V shed 1 base and J shed 3 bases, with 13 bases lying between them. The CDR3 is 17 residues long. Germline V gives CDR1 SGHTA, CDR2 FQGNSA. The sequence was collected from a male donor with ankylosing spondylitis. The chain has TRBV7-2 and TRBJ2-6, with D possibly matching TRBD1 (5 bases). The specimen was blood, either unsorted or a sorted T cell fraction (not recorded which). The CDR3 loop is CASSLGRQGGGANVLTF. CDR3 nucleotide sequence: TGTGCCAGCAGCTTAGGTCGGCAGGGCGGTGGGGCCAACGTCCTGACTTTC. Looking up the rest from reference TRBV7-2 and TRBJ2-6 gives the full variable domain: GAGVSQSPSNKVTEKGKDVELRCDPISGHTALYWYRQSLGQGLEFLIYFQGNSAPDKSGLPSDRFSAERTGGSVSTLTIQRTQQEDSAVYLCASSLGRQGGGANVLTFGAGSRLTVL.